A single sample gave rise to the 28 T cell receptor beta chains below, sequenced in a study of regulatory T cells in long-lasting Graves disease. Investigators prepared the TCR beta libraries by applying iRepertoire HTBI primers and Arm-PCR of CDR3 regions. TCRdb processed the multiplex PCR reads anew with MiXCR; each CDR3 protein has one entry. The sample has about 300,000 distinct CDR3 sequences, roughly 18% seen once. Time point meaning: newly diagnosed GD, antithyroid drugs for less than 3 months. The TCR library used RNA extracted from PBMCs. Here the sequenced sample was peripheral blood mononuclear cells (PBMCs), taken at new diagnosis, from a patient treated with antithyroid drugs. Receptor source: a female donor with Graves disease.

This clonotype was detected many times. The chain employs TRBV28 and TRBJ2-1, with 10 bases matching TRBD2. The CDR3 runs to 16 residues. Looked up from germline, CDR1 is MDHEN and CDR2 is SYDVKM. With V trimmed by 2 bases and J by 7 bases, 8 bases remained unmatched. The CDR3 loop reads CASSLRSGRAVNEQFF. DNA for the CDR3: TGTGCCAGCAGTTTAAGGAGCGGGAGGGCCGTAAATGAGCAGTTCTTC. Full variable domain (outside the CDR3, taken from reference TRBV28 and TRBJ2-1): DVKVTQSSRYLVKRTGEKVFLECVQDMDHENMFWYRQDPGLGLRLIYFSYDVKMKEKGDIPEGYSVSREKKERFSLILESASTNQTSMYLCASSLRSGRAVNEQFFGPGTRLTVL.

In its sample, this clonotype was seen many times. This chain uses TRBV20-1 with TRBJ1-3; no reliable D call. Trimming shortened V by 3 bases and J by 2 bases, and 8 bases separated the two germline ends. This CDR3 has 13 residues. Germline V gives CDR1 DFQATT, CDR2 SNEGSKA (reference sequence). CDR3 in DNA: TGCAGTGCTAGTCTGGTGACTGGAAACACCATATATTTT. Amino acids: CSASLVTGNTIYF.

Ten or more counts support this clonotype. The J gene is TRBJ2-1, the V gene TRBV3-1; D could derive from TRBD1 or TRBD2 (6 bases each). The CDR3 consists of 17 residues. Germline CDR1 is LGHDT and CDR2 is YNNKEL (reference sequence). V was cut by 0 bases and J by 4 bases, with 16 bases left in between. CDR3 residues: CASSQEGSRGGYNEQFF. For the CDR3, the DNA is TGTGCCAGCAGCCAAGAAGGGTCCAGGGGAGGTTACAATGAGCAGTTCTTC.

This clonotype was detected many times. This chain links TRBV5-1 with TRBJ2-1; 11 nucleotides align to TRBD2. There are 15 residues in the CDR3. Germline V gene lookup returns CDR1 SGHRS and CDR2 YFSETQ. After removal of 4 bases from V and 6 bases from J, the junction contained 6 bases not matched to a gene. This CDR3 is CASSILAGAVNEQFF. In DNA form, the CDR3 reads TGCGCCAGCAGCATACTAGCGGGAGCCGTCAATGAGCAGTTCTTC.

In the case of this clonotype: A much larger clone differs by one base, so this may be a read error. The chain is built from TRBV6-1 and TRBJ2-7; tentatively, D is TRBD1 or TRBD2 (5 bases each). Germline V gene lookup returns CDR1 MNHNS and CDR2 SASEGT. V dropped 6 bases and J dropped 4 bases, with 22 bases sitting between them. The CDR3 has 16 residues. DNA of the CDR3: TGTGCCAGCAGAATAACCCCCGGGGCAGCAAGTTACGAGCAGTACTTC. Translating it yields CASRITPGAASYEQYF.

This clonotype was seen many times. This chain links TRBV19 with TRBJ1-2; a possible D gene is TRBD1 (5 bases). Germline V lookup: CDR1 LNHDA, CDR2 SQIVND (reference sequence). The CDR3 spans 12 residues. Trimming shortened V by 7 bases and J by 2 bases, and 8 bases separated the two germline ends. CDR3 sequence (DNA): TGTGCCAGTAACGGGGGGAACTATGGCTACACCTTC. Residues: CASNGGNYGYTF.

This clonotype appeared many times. This chain joins TRBV28 and TRBJ2-1, with D possibly TRBD2 on 5 matching bases. The germline V gene encodes CDR1 MDHEN and CDR2 SYDVKM. The CDR3 extends over 14 amino acids. Trimming cost V 7 bases and J 1 base, with 11 bases left between them. CDR3 DNA: TGTGCCAGCACCGAGGGCTGGTCCTACAATGAGCAGTTCTTC. Translation gives CASTEGWSYNEQFF.

This clonotype was recorded at least ten times. This chain links TRBV14 with TRBJ2-5, with 7 nucleotides matching TRBD1. The J call may not be correct, given that the DNA end is closer to TRBJ2-1. Germline V gene sequence: CDR1 SGHDN, CDR2 FVKESK. The CDR3 runs 15 residues. Here the CDR3 reads CASSSLTGLINEQFF. CDR3 DNA sequence: TGTGCCAGCAGCTCTTTGACAGGGTTAATTAATGAGCAGTTCTTC.

This clonotype was observed many times. The chain couples TRBV11-2 to TRBJ2-7, with D uncertain. The CDR3 is 16 amino acids. CDR1 SGHAT and CDR2 FQNNGV come from the germline V gene. Trimming took off 7 bases at V and 0 bases at J, with 19 bases between the two ends. CDR3 DNA: TGTGCCAGCATCCTTGGGGTACGGGCCAGCTCCTACGAGCAGTACTTC. It yields the protein CASILGVRASSYEQYF.

This clonotype was counted many times. V and J are TRBV11-2 and TRBJ2-1, with 10 positions matching TRBD1. The length of the CDR3 is 15 residues. The V and J ends lost 1 base and 6 bases, in that order; junction bases with no gene match: 3. Germline values: CDR1 SGHAT, CDR2 FQNNGV. CDR3 in amino acids: CASSLGQGAVNEQFF. In DNA, the CDR3 is TGTGCCAGCAGCTTAGGACAGGGGGCGGTCAATGAGCAGTTCTTC.

This chain joins TRBV20-1 and TRBJ1-1, with unresolved D. This CDR3 has 12 residues. Germline-derived CDR1 and CDR2 are DFQATT and SNEGSKA (reference sequence). Trimming removed 3 bases from V and 1 base from J, with 6 bases in between. The CDR3 here is CSASSWNTEAFF. CDR3 DNA: TGCAGTGCTAGCAGTTGGAACACTGAAGCTTTCTTT.

At least ten counts were recorded for this clonotype. The chain couples TRBV11-2 to TRBJ2-7; D is possibly TRBD1 (6 bases). Trimming left V 2 bases short and J 3 bases short, with 11 bases between. Germline CDR1 SGHAT, CDR2 FQNNGV. This CDR3 region has 14 residues. The CDR3 coding sequence is TGTGCCAGCAGCTTAAACAGGGCAGGCTACGAGCAGTACTTC. Translation gives CASSLNRAGYEQYF.

This clonotype came up many times. This CDR3 reads CASSSYDRGLYEQYF. The CDR3 coding sequence is TGTGCCAGCAGTTCATACGACAGGGGGCTCTACGAGCAGTACTTC. This sequence joins TRBV28 and TRBJ2-7; the match to TRBD1 covers 10 bases. The CDR3 runs 15 residues. V lost 4 bases to trimming and J lost 3 bases; unmatched junction nucleotides: 6. Germline CDR1 and CDR2: MDHEN and SYDVKM.

This clonotype was seen at least ten times. The chain is built from TRBV12-3 or TRBV12-4 and TRBJ2-7, with 10 nucleotides matching TRBD1. The CDR3 is made up of 14 amino acids. V lost 2 bases, J lost 4 bases, and 2 bases stayed unmatched. The DNA of the CDR3 is TGTGCCAGCAGTTTACGACAGGGGGCTTACGAGCAGTACTTC. Translated, it gives CASSLRQGAYEQYF.

This sequence joins TRBV7-3 and TRBJ2-7; TRBD1 or TRBD2 may be the D gene (6 bases each). The CDR3 spans 15 residues. Trimming cost V 4 bases and J 5 bases, with 18 bases left between them. Germline lookup yields CDR1 SGHTA and CDR2 FQGTGA. CDR3 nucleotide sequence: TGTGCCAGCAGCTCCCCGACCTTGGGGGGCAACGAGCAGTACTTC. Amino acids: CASSSPTLGGNEQYF.

The chain links TRBV13 to TRBJ2-5, with D perhaps TRBD1 (6 bases). V was clipped by 0 bases and J by 1 base, with 12 bases between them. This CDR3 spans 16 amino acids. Germline CDR1 is PRHDT and CDR2 is FYEKMQ (reference sequence). The CDR3 DNA sequence: TGTGCCAGCAGCTTAGGATCTCAGGGGCTCCAAGAGACCCAGTACTTC. This sequence encodes CASSLGSQGLQETQYF.

This clonotype was counted many times. The chain couples TRBV29-1 to TRBJ1-2; D possibly corresponds to TRBD1 (5 bases). The CDR3 length is 12 residues. V shed 7 bases and J shed 0 bases, with 9 bases lying between them. Germline V CDR1 and CDR2: SQVTM, ANQGSEA. The CDR3 nucleotides read TGCAGCGCCGGACACACTAACTATGGCTACACCTTC. Translating gives CSAGHTNYGYTF.

The chain joins TRBV12-3 or TRBV12-4 to TRBJ2-2; 7 positions match TRBD2. The CDR3 loop spans 15 amino acids. After removal of 0 bases from V and 12 bases from J, the junction contained 10 bases not matched to a gene. In DNA, the CDR3 is TGTGCCAGCAGTTTAGCGGGAGCGGGACTTGGGAAGCTGTTTTTT. Translation: CASSLAGAGLGKLFF.

This clonotype was counted only a few times. The rearrangement uses TRBV7-9 and TRBJ1-4; D unclear. Germline CDR1 is SEHNR and CDR2 is FQNEAQ (reference sequence). CDR3 size: 13 residues. The ends were cut back, 5 bases at V and 9 bases at J, with 13 bases in the middle. The CDR3 DNA is TGTGCCAGCAGCCTGGCGGGCCGCCAAAAACTGTTTTTT. Translated: CASSLAGRQKLFF. The full variable domain, completed using reference TRBV7-9 and TRBJ1-4, is DTGVSQNPRHKITKRGQNVTFRCDPISEHNRLYWYRQTLGQGPEFLTYFQNEAQLEKSRLLSDRFSAERPKGSFSTLEIQRTEQGDSAMYLCASSLAGRQKLFFGSGTQLSVL.

This clonotype has at least ten counts. J is TRBJ1-6 and V is TRBV10-2; no definite D call. The CDR3 has 15 amino acids. Germline loops: CDR1 WSHSY, CDR2 SAAADI. With 2 bases removed from V and 9 bases from J, the gap between germline ends came to 14 bases. The CDR3 is CASSETSHSGSPLHF. The CDR3 nucleotides are TGCGCCAGCAGTGAGACCAGTCACAGTGGTTCACCCCTCCACTTT.

In its sample, this clonotype was seen a few times. The chain employs TRBV28 and TRBJ1-1, with TRBD1 matching over 9 bases. Per the germline V gene, CDR1 is MDHEN and CDR2 is SYDVKM. The CDR3 is 14 amino acids. Unmatched junction bases numbered 8, after V lost 8 bases and J lost 4 bases. CDR3 amino acids: CASVNRGPSTEAFF. CDR3 DNA: TGTGCCAGCGTAAACAGGGGGCCAAGCACTGAAGCTTTCTTT.

In its sample, this clonotype was seen many times. The genes are TRBV11-2 and TRBJ2-3, with 8 bases that match TRBD2. This CDR3 has 15 residues. The ends lost 4 bases at V and 5 bases at J; junction bases unmatched: 8. The germline CDR1 and CDR2 sequences are SGHAT and FQNNGV. In DNA, the CDR3 is TGTGCCAGCAGCTCCGTCGGCCTAGCGGGAGATACGCAGTATTTT. The encoded protein is CASSSVGLAGDTQYF.

This chain uses TRBV30 with TRBJ1-3, with a possible D match to TRBD1 (6 bases). From germline, CDR1 is GTSNPN and CDR2 SVGIG (reference sequence). The CDR3 is 14 amino acids. Trimming cost V 2 bases and J 5 bases, with 13 bases left between them. CDR3 residues: CAWSRRQARNTIYF. Here the CDR3 DNA reads TGTGCCTGGAGTCGTAGACAGGCCCGAAACACCATATATTTT.

Ten or more counts support this clonotype. The V call is TRBV7-9, the J call TRBJ2-3; D gene uncertain. V lost 3 bases to trimming and J lost 4 bases, with 8 bases between them. The CDR3 loop spans 13 amino acids. Germline values: CDR1 SEHNR, CDR2 FQNEAQ (reference sequence). The CDR3 DNA is TGTGCCAGCAGCTTCGGCAACCCAGATACGCAGTATTTT. This sequence encodes CASSFGNPDTQYF. The full variable domain, its missing parts supplied by reference TRBV7-9 and TRBJ2-3, is DTGVSQNPRHKITKRGQNVTFRCDPISEHNRLYWYRQTLGQGPEFLTYFQNEAQLEKSRLLSDRFSAERPKGSFSTLEIQRTEQGDSAMYLCASSFGNPDTQYFGPGTRLTVL.

This clonotype occurred many times. The V call is TRBV20-1, the J call TRBJ2-1; the D gene is possibly TRBD1 (5 bases). V dropped 3 bases and J dropped 7 bases, with 13 bases sitting between them. Germline-derived CDR1 and CDR2 are DFQATT and SNEGSKA (reference sequence). The CDR3 extends over 13 amino acids. DNA of the CDR3: TGCAGTGCTAGGGAACAGGTAAAAAATGAGCAGTTCTTC. As protein: CSAREQVKNEQFF.

The sample holds many counts of this clonotype. This rearrangement joins TRBV19 to TRBJ2-2, with 7 bases lining up with TRBD2. Germline V gene lookup returns CDR1 LNHDA and CDR2 SQIVND (reference sequence). Trimming took 8 bases from V and 5 from J; bases not matched to a gene: 8. The CDR3 runs 14 residues. The CDR3 nucleotides are TGTGCCAGTGCCAGACTAGCTCGGACCGGGGAGCTGTTTTTT. Its translation is CASARLARTGELFF.

There are many counts of this clonotype. The chain couples TRBV6-1 to TRBJ2-6; unclear D gene. Germline lookup yields CDR1 MNHNS and CDR2 SASEGT. The V end was cut by 6 bases, the J end by 4 bases, with 13 bases between. CDR3 length: 15 amino acids. CDR3 residues: CASRDDFRGANVLTF. The CDR3 coding sequence is TGTGCCAGCAGAGATGACTTCCGCGGGGCCAACGTCCTGACTTTC.

This clonotype turned up a few times. This sequence joins TRBV2 and TRBJ2-7, with TRBD2 as a possible D gene (6 bases). The V gene's germline CDR1 is SNHLY and CDR2 FYNNEI. The CDR3 totals 14 residues. V was shortened by 6 bases and J by 2 bases, with 14 bases between the two germline ends. CDR3 sequence: CASSSPGVPYEQYF. The CDR3 DNA reads TGTGCCAGCAGCTCCCCGGGAGTCCCCTACGAGCAGTACTTC.